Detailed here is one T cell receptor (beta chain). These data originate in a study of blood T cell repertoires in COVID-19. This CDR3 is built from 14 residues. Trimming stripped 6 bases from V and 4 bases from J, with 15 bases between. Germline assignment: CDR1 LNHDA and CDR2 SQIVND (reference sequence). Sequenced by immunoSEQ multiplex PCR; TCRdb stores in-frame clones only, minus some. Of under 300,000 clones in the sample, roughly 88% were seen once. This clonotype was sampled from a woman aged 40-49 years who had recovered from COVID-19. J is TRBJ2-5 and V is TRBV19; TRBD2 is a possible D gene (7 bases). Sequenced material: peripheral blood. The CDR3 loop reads CASSGGTLGETQYF. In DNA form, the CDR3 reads TGTGCCAGTAGCGGGGGGACATTGGGAGAGACCCAGTACTTC.